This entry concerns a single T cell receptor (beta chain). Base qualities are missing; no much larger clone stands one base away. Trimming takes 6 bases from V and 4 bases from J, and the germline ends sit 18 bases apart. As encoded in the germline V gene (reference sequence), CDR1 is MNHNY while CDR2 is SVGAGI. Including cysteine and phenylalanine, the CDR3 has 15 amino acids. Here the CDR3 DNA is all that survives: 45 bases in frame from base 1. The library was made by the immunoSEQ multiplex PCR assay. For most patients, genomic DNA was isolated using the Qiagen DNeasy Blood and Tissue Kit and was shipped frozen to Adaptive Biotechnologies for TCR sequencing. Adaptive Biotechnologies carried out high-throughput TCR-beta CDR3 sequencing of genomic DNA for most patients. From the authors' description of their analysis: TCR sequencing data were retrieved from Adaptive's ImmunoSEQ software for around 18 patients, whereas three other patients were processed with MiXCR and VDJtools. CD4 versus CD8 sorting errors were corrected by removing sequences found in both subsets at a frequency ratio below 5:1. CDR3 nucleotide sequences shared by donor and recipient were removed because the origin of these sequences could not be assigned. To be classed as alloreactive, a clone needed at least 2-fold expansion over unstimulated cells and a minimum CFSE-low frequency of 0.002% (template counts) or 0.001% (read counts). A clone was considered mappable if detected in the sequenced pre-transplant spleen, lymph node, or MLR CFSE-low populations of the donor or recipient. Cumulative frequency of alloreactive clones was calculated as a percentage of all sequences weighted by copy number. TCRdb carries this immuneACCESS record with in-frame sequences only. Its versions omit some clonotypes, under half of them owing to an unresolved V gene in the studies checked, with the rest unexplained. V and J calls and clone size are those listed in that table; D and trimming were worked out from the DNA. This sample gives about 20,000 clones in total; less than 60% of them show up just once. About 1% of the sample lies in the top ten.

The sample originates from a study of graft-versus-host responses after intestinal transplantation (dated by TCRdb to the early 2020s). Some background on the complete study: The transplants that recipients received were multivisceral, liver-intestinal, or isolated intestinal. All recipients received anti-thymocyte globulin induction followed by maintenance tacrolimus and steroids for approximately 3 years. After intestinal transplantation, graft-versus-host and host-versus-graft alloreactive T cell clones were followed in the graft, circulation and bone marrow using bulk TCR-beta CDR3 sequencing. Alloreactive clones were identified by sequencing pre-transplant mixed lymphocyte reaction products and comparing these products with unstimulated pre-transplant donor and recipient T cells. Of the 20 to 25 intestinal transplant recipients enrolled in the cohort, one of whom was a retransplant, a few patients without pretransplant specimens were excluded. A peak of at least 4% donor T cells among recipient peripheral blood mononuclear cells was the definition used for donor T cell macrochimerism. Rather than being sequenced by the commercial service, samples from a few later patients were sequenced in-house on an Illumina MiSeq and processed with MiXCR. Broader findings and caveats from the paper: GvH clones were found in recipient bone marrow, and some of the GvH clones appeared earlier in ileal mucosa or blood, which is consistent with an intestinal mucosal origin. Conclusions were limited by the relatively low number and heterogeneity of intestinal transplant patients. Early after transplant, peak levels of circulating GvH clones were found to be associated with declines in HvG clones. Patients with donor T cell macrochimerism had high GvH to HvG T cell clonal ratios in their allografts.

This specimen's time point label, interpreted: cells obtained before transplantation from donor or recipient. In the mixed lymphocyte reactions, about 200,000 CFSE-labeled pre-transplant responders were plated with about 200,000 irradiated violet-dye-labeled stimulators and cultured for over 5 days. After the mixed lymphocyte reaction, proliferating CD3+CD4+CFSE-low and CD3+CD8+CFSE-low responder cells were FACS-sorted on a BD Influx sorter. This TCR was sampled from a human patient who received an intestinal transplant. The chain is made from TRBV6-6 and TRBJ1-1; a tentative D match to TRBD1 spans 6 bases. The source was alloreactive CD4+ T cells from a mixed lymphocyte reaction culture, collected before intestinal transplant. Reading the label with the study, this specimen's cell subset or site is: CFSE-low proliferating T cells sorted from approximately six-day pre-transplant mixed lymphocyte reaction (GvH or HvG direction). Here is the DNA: TGTGCCAGCAGACTTACAGGGATTGGAGGCACTGAAGCTTTCTTT. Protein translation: CASRLTGIGGTEAFF.